This TCR beta chain was retrieved from a study of T cell repertoires in cytomegalovirus infection. Study summary: Matching HLA type and CMV infection were both indicated by public TCR beta signatures.

The V end lost 2 bases, the J end lost 4 bases, and 8 bases lay between the germline ends. This CDR3 region has 13 residues. Per germline, CDR1 SGHTA and CDR2 FQGNSA. TCRdb processed the reads anew with MiXCR; each CDR3 protein has one entry. The sample carries some 680,000 distinct CDR3 sequences, less than 40% recorded once. This clonotype was observed once. What it recognizes is unknown. The CDR3 end shows no conserved phenylalanine or tryptophan, and so a read error is likely. Findings and limits, study-wide: Ex vivo, HLA-C-restricted CMV-specific TCR beta clonotypes prevailed over the rest of the response.

The chain joins TRBV7-2 to TRBJ1-1; D call uncertain. The sequence derives from a human donor in good health (CMV status not recorded). Some clones in this sample may be carry-over from other donors' samples. Sample: PBMCs. This chain's CDR3 is CASSLSQTTEAFL. The CDR3 DNA is TGTGCCAGCAGCTTAAGTCAGACCACTGAAGCTTTCTTG.